Below are 21 T cell receptor beta chains sequenced from a single sample in a study of immune cell composition in non-small cell lung cancer. Sequencing used immunoSEQ multiplex PCR; TCRdb keeps in-frame clones, though not all of them. The top ten clones hold approximately 5.3% of a sample with approximately 2,500 clones, around 75% of them seen once. Sequenced: lung tumor tissue. These receptors were taken from a human donor with non-small cell lung cancer.

The genes are TRBV9 and TRBJ2-3, with 10 bases that match TRBD2. The CDR3 consists of 16 residues. Germline loops: CDR1 SGDLS, CDR2 YYNGEE. V shed 0 bases and J 6 bases; nucleotides not matched to a gene: 7. In DNA, the CDR3 is TGTGCCAGCAGCGTAGGTGCTAGCGGGAGTGGGGATACGCAGTATTTT. Its translation is CASSVGASGSGDTQYF.

This chain connects TRBV20-1 to TRBJ1-2; D is unclear. The length of the CDR3 is 9 residues. The ends were cut back, 4 bases at V and 8 bases at J, with 5 bases in the middle. Germline V CDR1 and CDR2: DFQATT, SNEGSKA (reference sequence). The CDR3 reads CSAILGYTF. DNA of the CDR3: TGCAGTGCTATATTAGGCTACACCTTC.

This clone has only one observation. This chain links TRBV5-1 with TRBJ2-3; TRBD2 matches at 8 bases. This CDR3 has 14 residues. V was clipped by 2 bases and J by 5 bases; unmatched bases: 4. Per the germline V gene, CDR1 is SGHRS and CDR2 is YFSETQ. The CDR3 protein is CASSFGGGEDTQYF. The CDR3 nucleotides read TGCGCCAGCAGCTTCGGGGGGGGTGAAGATACGCAGTATTTT.

This clone was counted a single time. This chain uses TRBV18 with TRBJ1-2, with 7 bases aligning to TRBD1. Looked up from germline, CDR1 is KGHSH and CDR2 is LQKENI. Unmatched junction bases numbered 5, after V lost 3 bases and J lost 4 bases. This CDR3 is 14 amino acids long. CDR3 nucleotide sequence: TGTGCCAGCTCACCCCGACAGGGATTCTATGGCTACACCTTC. Translation: CASSPRQGFYGYTF.

The chain is built from TRBV7-2 and TRBJ1-1; D is ambiguous. Trimming pared 5 bases from V and 0 bases from J, leaving 10 bases between. Germline V CDR1 and CDR2: SGHTA, FQGNSA. The CDR3 is 14 amino acids. CDR3 bases: TGTGCCAGCAGCCCAAGACTGATGAACACTGAAGCTTTCTTT. Translated: CASSPRLMNTEAFF.

This chain uses TRBV5-1 with TRBJ2-7, with D uncertain. Germline V gene data show CDR1 as SGHRS and CDR2 as YFSETQ. V lost 0 bases and J 3 bases, leaving 7 bases between the germline ends. CDR3 length: 13 residues. The CDR3 region is CASSLATLYEQYF. Here the CDR3 DNA reads TGCGCCAGCAGCTTGGCCACTCTCTACGAGCAGTACTTC.

The chain employs TRBV2 and TRBJ1-2; maybe TRBD1 (5 bases). This CDR3 comprises 13 residues. Germline CDR1 reads SNHLY; CDR2 reads FYNNEI. Trimming cost V 3 bases and J 4 bases, with 9 bases left between them. CDR3 region: CASSDGGSYGYTF. The CDR3 region has the DNA TGTGCCAGCAGTGACGGGGGGTCCTATGGCTACACCTTC.

CDR3 region: CASSPSSNTGELFF. The CDR3 DNA reads TGCGCCAGCAGCCCTTCCTCGAACACCGGGGAGCTGTTTTTT. This rearrangement joins TRBV4-3 to TRBJ2-2; D gene ambiguous. This CDR3 has 14 amino acids. Germline V gives CDR1 LGHNA, CDR2 YSLEER. Trimming left V 4 bases short and J 0 bases short, with 6 bases between.

The chain recombines TRBV7-2 with TRBJ2-2, with TRBD2 identical over 8 bases. The CDR3 is 17 residues long. Germline values: CDR1 SGHTA, CDR2 FQGNSA. V was clipped by 1 base and J by 1 base; unmatched bases: 5. This CDR3 reads CASSLGAAGGNTGELFF. DNA for the CDR3: TGTGCCAGCAGCTTAGGTGCGGCGGGAGGGAACACCGGGGAGCTGTTTTTT.

This clone was seen only a few times. The chain recombines TRBV18 with TRBJ1-1; D gene ambiguous. The V and J ends lost 5 bases and 4 bases respectively, with 14 bases between them. CDR3 length: 14 residues. Germline-derived CDR1 and CDR2 are KGHSH and LQKENI. The CDR3 nucleotides are TGTGCCAGCTCATATCAGGAGGGAAGCACTGAAGCTTTCTTT. This translates into CASSYQEGSTEAFF.

The rearrangement joins TRBV7-3 to TRBJ2-3; 9 nucleotides match TRBD2. V shed 4 bases and J 6 bases; nucleotides not matched to a gene: 11. The CDR3 consists of 16 residues. Germline V gene data show CDR1 as SGHTA and CDR2 as FQGTGA. The CDR3 sequence: CASSSSQAGGRDTQYF. The CDR3 DNA reads as TGTGCCAGCAGCTCTTCTCAAGCGGGAGGTCGTGATACGCAGTATTTT.

This clone was picked up a small number of times. V and J are TRBV21-1 and TRBJ1-1; the tabulated D call, TRBD1, remains unverified against the DNA. TRBV21-1 is an annotated pseudogene. The CDR3 is 17 residues long. The CDR3 DNA reads TGTGCCAGCAGCAAAGATAATCCGCAGGGGCCGAACACTGAAGCTTTCTTT. This sequence encodes CASSKDNPQGPNTEAFF.

J is TRBJ1-1 and V is TRBV19, with TRBD1 matching over 9 bases. The germline gives CDR1 LNHDA, CDR2 SQIVND (reference sequence). This CDR3 has 16 amino acids. V dropped 9 bases and J dropped 0; count of bases not matched to a gene: 11. In DNA, the CDR3 is TGTGCCAGCAAGGATGGGACAGGGAAAATGAACACTGAAGCTTTCTTT. This encodes CASKDGTGKMNTEAFF. The full variable domain, with the rest looked up from reference TRBV19 and TRBJ1-1, is DGGITQSPKYLFRKEGQNVTLSCEQNLNHDAMYWYRQDPGQGLRLIYYSQIVNDFQKGDIAEGYSVSREKKESFPLTVTSAQKNPTAFYLCASKDGTGKMNTEAFFGQGTRLTVV.

This clone was seen a handful of times. The chain links TRBV5-1 to TRBJ1-1; possibly TRBD1 for D (5 bases). CDR3 length: 13 residues. CDR1 and CDR2 from the germline V gene are SGHRS and YFSETQ. The V and J ends lost 2 bases and 1 base respectively, with 6 bases between them. Written as DNA, the CDR3 is TGCGCCAGCAGCTTTCAGGGGAACACTGAAGCTTTCTTT. Translation gives CASSFQGNTEAFF.

This clone was observed a single time. This chain links TRBV4-2 with TRBJ2-3; 10 bases match TRBD2. The CDR3 contains 17 residues. V shed 0 bases and J 1 base; nucleotides not matched to a gene: 4. CDR1 and CDR2 (germline): LGHNA, YNFKEQ. CDR3 DNA: TGTGCCAGCAGCCAAGATCTAAGCGGGAGGGGCACAGATACGCAGTATTTT. The encoded protein is CASSQDLSGRGTDTQYF.

There are a few counts of this clone. The chain combines TRBV5-5 with TRBJ2-7, with 10 bases identical to TRBD2. V lost 0 bases to trimming and J lost 3 bases; unmatched junction nucleotides: 9. The CDR3 covers 17 residues. Germline CDR1 reads SGHKS; CDR2 reads YYEKEE (reference sequence). The CDR3 sequence is CASSLGLAGHPLYEQYF. CDR3 nucleotides: TGTGCCAGCAGCTTGGGACTAGCGGGCCACCCGCTCTACGAGCAGTACTTC.

The V gene is TRBV5-4, the J gene TRBJ2-3; tentative D call: TRBD2 (6 bases). This CDR3 has 15 amino acids. The germline CDR1 and CDR2 sequences are SGHNT and YYREEE (reference sequence). V dropped 0 bases and J dropped 2 bases, with 10 bases sitting between them. The CDR3 loop is CASSLDRGYTDTQYF. Written as DNA, the CDR3 is TGTGCCAGCAGCTTGGACCGGGGGTACACAGATACGCAGTATTTT.

The chain uses TRBV28 and TRBJ1-2, with TRBD1 matching over 8 bases. The germline V gene encodes CDR1 MDHEN and CDR2 SYDVKM. CDR3 length: 15 residues. V dropped 3 bases and J dropped 7; count of bases not matched to a gene: 10. CDR3 DNA: TGTGCCAGCAGTTTCACGAGACAGGGGAGAAGTGGCTACACCTTC. Encoded protein: CASSFTRQGRSGYTF.

This clone came up a few times. V and J are TRBV5-1 and TRBJ2-2; the D gene is possibly TRBD2 (6 bases). This CDR3 has 13 amino acids. Germline V lookup: CDR1 SGHRS, CDR2 YFSETQ. V lost 7 bases and J lost 7, with 14 bases in between. The CDR3 is CASGGLVIGELFF. The DNA of the CDR3 is TGCGCCAGCGGAGGGCTGGTAATCGGGGAGCTGTTTTTT.

The CDR3 sequence: CASSFSGGALTTDTQYF. The CDR3 DNA follows: TGCGCCAGCAGCTTTAGCGGGGGGGCCCTTACAACAGATACGCAGTATTTT. The J gene is TRBJ2-3, the V gene TRBV5-1; TRBD2 agrees at 11 bases. The CDR3 is 17 residues long. Germline V gene data show CDR1 as SGHRS and CDR2 as YFSETQ. Trimming removed 2 bases from V and 3 bases from J; junction bases left unmatched: 8.

The rearrangement joins TRBV7-8 to TRBJ1-6; D gene ambiguous. CDR1 and CDR2 (germline): SGHVS, FQNEAQ. Trimming shortened V by 2 bases and J by 9 bases, and 20 bases separated the two germline ends. The CDR3 covers 17 residues. The CDR3 nucleotides read TGTGCCAGCAGCTTAAGGTCTGGGGAGTTGAGTCGTTCACCCCTCCACTTT. This translates into CASSLRSGELSRSPLHF.